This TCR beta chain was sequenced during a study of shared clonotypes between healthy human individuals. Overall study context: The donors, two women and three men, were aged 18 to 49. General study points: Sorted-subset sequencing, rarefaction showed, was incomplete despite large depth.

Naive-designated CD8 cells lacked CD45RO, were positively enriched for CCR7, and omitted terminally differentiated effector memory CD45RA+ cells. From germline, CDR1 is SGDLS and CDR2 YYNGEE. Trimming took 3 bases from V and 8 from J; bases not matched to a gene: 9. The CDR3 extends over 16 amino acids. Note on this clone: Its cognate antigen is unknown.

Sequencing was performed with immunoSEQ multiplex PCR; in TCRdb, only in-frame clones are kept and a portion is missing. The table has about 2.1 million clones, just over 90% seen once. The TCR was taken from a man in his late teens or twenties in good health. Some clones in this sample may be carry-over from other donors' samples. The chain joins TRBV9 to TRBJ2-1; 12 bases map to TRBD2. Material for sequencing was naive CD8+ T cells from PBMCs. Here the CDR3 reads CASSAPLAGGPDEQFF. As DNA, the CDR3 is TGTGCCAGCAGCGCCCCCCTAGCGGGAGGGCCCGATGAGCAGTTCTTC.